The entry below gives a single T cell receptor beta chain sequence along with its context. The data belong to a study of blood T cell repertoires in COVID-19. Enrollees, roughly 18 to 90 years old, lived in 24 US areas. Each exposed participant met a COVID-19 case in the 2 weeks preceding study entry. This CDR3 has 15 amino acids. CDR1 and CDR2 from the germline V gene are SGHVS and FNYEAQ. Deletions cut 1 base from V and 8 bases from J, with 15 bases between. Methods used by the authors: Nucleated cell number was recorded as an estimate derived from reference gene primer amplification. The repertoire was sequenced with immunoSEQ multiplex PCR; TCRdb's copy has only in-frame clones and lacks some. D and trimming come from the DNA, and the V and J calls and clone size come from that table. The sample carries under 200,000 clones, 84% recorded once.

V and J are TRBV7-6 and TRBJ2-1, with D possibly being TRBD2 (7 bases). The clonotype originates from a woman under 40 who had been exposed to COVID-19. The specimen was PBMCs or T cells enriched from blood (not recorded which). CDR3 loop: CASSLGGGAGDEQFF. The DNA of the CDR3 is TGTGCCAGCAGCTTAGGTGGGGGGGCCGGAGATGAGCAGTTCTTC.